Listed below are T cell receptor beta chains from one sample, sequenced in a study of blood T cell repertoires in COVID-19. Clones were sequenced by immunoSEQ multiplex PCR, and TCRdb holds only the in-frame ones, with some missing. Of some 180,000 clones detected, about 80% appear once; the ten largest clones hold roughly 8.6%. Sequencing was done on a sample of peripheral blood. Receptors originate from a woman aged 45-59 years with active or convalescent COVID-19. Both conserved end residues are part of each CDR3. The D gene is left open where the match is weak. A clone size is listed for some rows: how often the clone was seen (once, few, many), or a class if it is expanded.

>TRBD2|TRBV5-1|TRBJ2-5|-
TGCGCCAGCAGCTTCCGACTAGCGGCCGACCGTACCCAAGAGACCCAGTACTTC
CASSFRLAADRTQETQYF
>TRBD1|TRBV7-9|TRBJ1-5|-
TGTGCCAGCAGCTCGCAGGGGGGCAATCAGCCCCAGCATTTT
CASSSQGGNQPQHF
>TRBD1|TRBV5-1|TRBJ2-5|-
TGCGCCAGCAGCCAAAGACAGGGAAGAGGAGAGACCCAGTACTTC
CASSQRQGRGETQYF
>TRBD2|TRBV19|TRBJ2-5|-
TGTGCCAGTAGACTGACTAGCGTGTCTCAAGAGACCCAGTACTTC
CASRLTSVSQETQYF
>TRBD1|TRBV30|TRBJ2-5|many
TGTGCCTGGAGTTTCCCGACAGGGGGTCAAGAGACCCAGTACTTC
CAWSFPTGGQETQYF
>-|TRBV7-2|TRBJ2-5|-
TGTGCCAGCAGCTTAGTGGGGGCAGAGACCCAGTACTTC
CASSLVGAETQYF
>-|TRBV28|TRBJ2-2|-
TGTGCCAGCAGCGAATGGAGGGGTGGGACCGGGGAGCTGTTTTTT
CASSEWRGGTGELFF
>-|TRBV11-3|TRBJ1-3|-
TGTGCCAGCAGCTTGGGGGCTTCTGGAAACACCATATATTTT
CASSLGASGNTIYF
>TRBD2|TRBV24-1|TRBJ2-1|-
TGTGCCACCAGTGATGTACTAGCGGGTTCTTACAATGAGCAGTTCTTC
CATSDVLAGSYNEQFF
>-|TRBV19|TRBJ2-2|-
TGTGCCAGCCCGGGGGTGGGCGCCGGGGAGCTGTTTTTT
CASPGVGAGELFF